The 23 T cell receptor beta chains reported below all come from one sample, sequenced in a study of PD-L1 blockade in urothelial cancer. TCRdb keeps only in-frame clones here, not all; method: immunoSEQ multiplex PCR. The repertoire holds 40,000 to 50,000 clones, with around 80% as singletons. Noted time point: peripheral blood 6 weeks after treatment start. The sample consisted of PBMCs, taken around atezolizumab (anti-PD-L1) treatment. These receptors were collected from a man in his 60s with urothelial cancer.

V gene TRBV5-1 combines with J gene TRBJ2-3; TRBD2 matches at 15 bases. This CDR3 comprises 20 residues. V shed 4 bases and J 3 bases; nucleotides not matched to a gene: 15. Germline loops: CDR1 SGHRS, CDR2 YFSETQ. The CDR3 reads CASSSRGLAGGPSRTDTQYF. For the CDR3, the DNA is TGCGCCAGCAGCAGCCGTGGACTAGCGGGGGGGCCGAGCAGGACAGATACGCAGTATTTT.

This clone occurred a few times. The rearrangement links TRBV5-4 to TRBJ2-3; D remains unclear. The CDR3 has 15 amino acids. V lost 1 base and J lost 6, with 15 bases in between. Looked up from germline, CDR1 is SGHNT and CDR2 is YYREEE (reference sequence). CDR3 nucleotides: TGTGCCAGCAGCTTGCGGCTCGGGTCCACGGATACGCAGTATTTT. Translation gives CASSLRLGSTDTQYF.

The chain links TRBV2 to TRBJ2-7, with TRBD1 matching 10 bases. J gave up 7 bases and V 6 bases, and 6 bases lay outside the gene matches. The CDR3 is 13 residues long. Germline V gene lookup returns CDR1 SNHLY and CDR2 FYNNEI. The CDR3 region is CASRSDRGREQYF. CDR3 in DNA: TGTGCCAGCAGGAGCGACAGGGGGCGTGAGCAGTACTTC.

This clone occurred a few times. For the CDR3, the DNA is TGCACCAGCAGCCCATACGGACAGGGCCGGGAGCCCCAGCATTTT. Protein product: CTSSPYGQGREPQHF. V is TRBV1 and J is TRBJ1-5; the table's D call of TRBD1 was not tested on the DNA. TRBV1 is marked as a pseudogene. This CDR3 region has 15 residues.

The chain is built from TRBV7-9 and TRBJ1-1; unclear D gene. CDR1 SEHNR and CDR2 FQNEAQ come from the germline V gene (reference sequence). Deletions cut 1 base from V and 7 bases from J, with 10 bases between. The CDR3 contains 13 residues. CDR3 coding DNA: TGTGCCAGCAGCTTAGAGTCTAGCTTTGAAGCTTTCTTT. Its translation is CASSLESSFEAFF.

This chain links TRBV18 with TRBJ2-1, with D tentatively TRBD2 (6 bases). The germline CDR1 and CDR2 sequences are KGHSH and LQKENI. Trimming left V 6 bases short and J 7 bases short, with 13 bases between. The CDR3 runs 13 residues. The CDR3 region is CASSPAGPNEQFF. The CDR3 region has the DNA TGTGCCAGCTCCCCTGCGGGGCCTAATGAGCAGTTCTTC.

This chain joins TRBV5-1 and TRBJ2-3; TRBD2 matches 8 bases. The CDR3 sequence is 17 residues long. The trim removed 0 bases at V and 2 bases at J, leaving 8 bases unmatched. CDR1 and CDR2 from the germline V gene are SGHRS and YFSETQ. The chain's CDR3 is CASSLVGSGGPTDTQYF. CDR3 DNA: TGCGCCAGCAGCTTGGTTGGGAGCGGGGGCCCCACAGATACGCAGTATTTT.

The gene calls are TRBV2 and TRBJ1-2, with TRBD1 matching 7 bases. The CDR3 spans 13 residues. Looked up from germline, CDR1 is SNHLY and CDR2 is FYNNEI. J gave up 1 base and V 5 bases, and 1 base lay outside the gene matches. CDR3 nucleotide sequence: TGTGCCAGCAGTTACAGGGGTAACTATGGCTACACCTTC. This translates into CASSYRGNYGYTF. Using reference TRBV2 and TRBJ1-2 for the parts outside the CDR3, the full variable domain is EPEVTQTPSHQVTQMGQEVILRCVPISNHLYFYWYRQILGQKVEFLVSFYNNEISEKSEIFDDQFSVERPDGSNFTLKIRSTKLEDSAMYFCASSYRGNYGYTFGSGTRLTVV.

The rearrangement uses TRBV18 and TRBJ1-6; the D is unclear. The CDR3 is made up of 14 amino acids. V was shortened by 6 bases and J by 11 bases, with 17 bases between the two germline ends. Per the germline V gene, CDR1 is KGHSH and CDR2 is LQKENI. The CDR3 loop is CASSPGSGDPPLHF. As DNA, the CDR3 is TGTGCCAGCTCCCCGGGGAGTGGGGATCCACCCCTCCACTTT.

This rearrangement joins TRBV5-1 to TRBJ2-4; 7 bases fit TRBD2. Germline values: CDR1 SGHRS, CDR2 YFSETQ. With 0 bases clipped from V and 8 bases from J, the junction kept 8 bases outside the gene matches. CDR3 size: 15 residues. The CDR3 DNA reads as TGCGCCAGCAGCTTGGAGGTGGGGGGGGGAGACATTCAGTACTTC. Translating gives CASSLEVGGGDIQYF.

This clone appeared once. The chain couples TRBV10-3 to TRBJ1-2, with D maybe TRBD1 (6 bases). The V gene lost 6 bases and the J gene lost 8 bases, with 16 bases spanning the gap. Germline V gives CDR1 ENHRY, CDR2 SYGVKD. CDR3 size: 13 residues. The CDR3 region is CAISPRGGQGYTF. In nucleotides, the CDR3 is TGTGCCATCAGCCCGCGGGGGGGGCAGGGCTACACCTTC.

The CDR3 sequence is CASSLGLDSYEQYF. In DNA, the CDR3 is TGTGCCAGCAGCCTAGGACTAGACTCCTACGAGCAGTACTTC. V and J are TRBV28 and TRBJ2-7; 7 nucleotides align to TRBD2. Germline-derived CDR1 and CDR2 are MDHEN and SYDVKM. V trimming: 6 bases; J trimming: 0 bases; junction bases outside the gene matches: 5. CDR3 length: 14 residues.

J is TRBJ2-3 and V is TRBV7-9, with TRBD1 as a possible D gene (6 bases). The CDR3 extends over 16 amino acids. V dropped 5 bases and J dropped 0 bases, with 15 bases sitting between them. Per germline, CDR1 SEHNR and CDR2 FQNEAQ (reference sequence). CDR3 bases: TGTGCCAGCAGCCCACAGGGCTTTAGGAGCACAGATACGCAGTATTTT. It translates to CASSPQGFRSTDTQYF.

V usage is TRBV19 and J usage is TRBJ1-2; 7 bases fit TRBD1. Per germline, CDR1 LNHDA and CDR2 SQIVND (reference sequence). The CDR3 runs 14 residues. With V trimmed by 7 bases and J by 4 bases, 9 bases remained unmatched. This chain's CDR3 is CASTETGRAYGYTF. The CDR3 DNA is TGTGCCAGTACAGAGACAGGGCGGGCCTATGGCTACACCTTC.

The chain links TRBV10-3 to TRBJ2-3; possible D gene TRBD2, 6 bases. Germline loops: CDR1 ENHRY, CDR2 SYGVKD. The CDR3 is 15 amino acids. The ends were cut back, 4 bases at V and 4 bases at J, with 15 bases in the middle. In nucleotides, the CDR3 is TGTGCCATCAGTGCCCAGGGAGGCAGGCCAGATACGCAGTATTTT. It is translated as CAISAQGGRPDTQYF.

This clone was seen ten or more times. The gene calls are TRBV28 and TRBJ2-1; 9 nucleotides align to TRBD2. This CDR3 is 17 amino acids long. CDR1 and CDR2 from the germline V gene are MDHEN and SYDVKM. The J segment lost 8 bases and the V segment lost 4 bases, leaving 15 bases of the junction unmatched. The CDR3 spells CASSSHLIAGAEYEQFF. CDR3 nucleotide sequence: TGTGCCAGCAGTTCCCATCTTATAGCGGGAGCTGAATATGAGCAGTTCTTC.

V and J are TRBV18 and TRBJ2-7, with a tentative D call TRBD2 (5 bases). This CDR3 contains 13 residues. Germline CDR1 reads KGHSH; CDR2 reads LQKENI. Trimming shortened V by 3 bases and J by 4 bases, and 10 bases separated the two germline ends. The CDR3 sequence is CASSPGLKYEQYF. Here the CDR3 DNA reads TGTGCCAGCTCACCTGGACTGAAATACGAGCAGTACTTC.

The chain employs TRBV6-6 and TRBJ1-1, with no clear D. This CDR3 is 12 amino acids long. Germline loops: CDR1 MNHNY, CDR2 SVGAGI (reference sequence). V lost 4 bases and J lost 2, with 5 bases in between. The CDR3, as DNA: TGTGCCAGCAGTTTCACTAACACTGAAGCTTTCTTT. Translated, it gives CASSFTNTEAFF.

J is TRBJ2-5 and V is TRBV6-6, with a weak D call TRBD1 (5 bases). Germline CDR1 MNHNY, CDR2 SVGAGI (reference sequence). V lost 5 bases to trimming and J lost 2 bases, with 12 bases between them. CDR3 size: 14 residues. The CDR3 here is CASSRSGKQETQYF. The CDR3 DNA sequence: TGTGCCAGCAGTCGCTCAGGGAAACAAGAGACCCAGTACTTC.

The chain carries TRBV7-8 and TRBJ2-7; TRBD1 matches at 7 bases. The germline V gene encodes CDR1 SGHVS and CDR2 FQNEAQ. This CDR3 contains 13 residues. V shed 5 bases and J 5 bases; nucleotides not matched to a gene: 6. The CDR3 spells CASSPSTGNEQYF. CDR3 bases: TGTGCCAGCAGCCCTTCGACAGGGAACGAGCAGTACTTC. Filled out from reference TRBV7-8 and TRBJ2-7, the complete variable domain reads GAGVSQSPRYKVAKRGQDVALRCDPISGHVSLFWYQQALGQGPEFLTYFQNEAQLDKSGLPSDRFFAERPEGSVSTLKIQRTQQEDSAVYLCASSPSTGNEQYFGPGTRLTVT.

The chain combines TRBV7-2 with TRBJ2-2; D uncertain. Germline CDR1 SGHTA, CDR2 FQGNSA. There are 15 residues in the CDR3. Trimming shortened V by 0 bases and J by 5 bases, and 10 bases separated the two germline ends. CDR3 DNA sequence: TGTGCCAGCAGCTTAGCGTTGTCCGGGACCGGGGAGCTGTTTTTT. Its translation is CASSLALSGTGELFF. The full variable domain, in which reference TRBV7-2 and TRBJ2-2 provide the parts outside the CDR3, is GAGVSQSPSNKVTEKGKDVELRCDPISGHTALYWYRQSLGQGLEFLIYFQGNSAPDKSGLPSDRFSAERTGGSVSTLTIQRTQQEDSAVYLCASSLALSGTGELFFGEGSRLTVL.

The chain uses TRBV18 and TRBJ1-1; the D gene is possibly TRBD1 (5 bases). CDR1 KGHSH and CDR2 LQKENI come from the germline V gene. This CDR3 region has 14 residues. V was clipped by 5 bases and J by 3 bases, with 13 bases between them. The CDR3 nucleotides read TGTGCCAGCTCAGAAGGGGCTGTATACACTGAAGCTTTCTTT. As protein: CASSEGAVYTEAFF.

The table lists this clone with a few counts. This chain joins TRBV2 and TRBJ1-5, with 8 bases fitting TRBD1. J was trimmed by 7 bases and V by 5 bases; bases with no gene match: 7. Germline V lookup: CDR1 SNHLY, CDR2 FYNNEI. The CDR3 sequence is 14 residues long. Here the CDR3 DNA reads TGTGCCAGCAGTCGACAGGGGTTCGGGCAGCCCCAGCATTTT. Protein sequence: CASSRQGFGQPQHF.